The rows below give T cell receptor beta chains drawn from one sample of a study of chemoradiotherapy in HPV16-positive cancers. Generated by immunoSEQ multiplex PCR, the TCRdb table keeps only in-frame clones and is missing some. The table shows tens of thousands of clones, with over 85% occurring only once. Here the sequenced sample was blood, taken from a patient who underwent chemoradiotherapy. These receptors all come from a human donor with HPV-associated anogenital cancer. Each CDR3 is given with its conserved first and last residue. Fields, in order: clone size, J gene, D gene, V gene, CDR3 protein, CDR3 DNA. A D gene is named only where the DNA matches it firmly. Expanded clones get a size class; other rows say once, few or many, or leave the size out.

size: -; J: TRBJ1-2; D: TRBD1; V: TRBV5-1; CDR3: CASSPETGEQGYTF; DNA: TGCGCCAGCAGCCCGGAGACAGGGGAGCAAGGCTACACCTTC
size: -; J: TRBJ1-2; D: -; V: TRBV5-5; CDR3: CASSLVLDDGYTF; DNA: TGTGCCAGCAGCTTGGTGTTAGACGATGGCTACACCTTC
size: few; J: TRBJ1-1; D: -; V: TRBV4-1; CDR3: CASSQWDIQGTEAFF; DNA: TGCGCCAGCAGCCAATGGGACATTCAGGGCACTGAAGCTTTCTTT
size: few; J: TRBJ2-1; D: TRBD1; V: TRBV15; CDR3: CATSRGGVRGSGANEQFF; DNA: TGTGCCACCAGCAGAGGGGGAGTCAGGGGGAGCGGTGCCAATGAGCAGTTCTTC
size: -; J: TRBJ1-1; D: -; V: TRBV5-4; CDR3: CASSGGGANTMNTEAFF; DNA: TGTGCCAGCAGCGGCGGGGGGGCAAACACAATGAACACTGAAGCTTTCTTT
size: once; J: TRBJ1-4; D: -; V: TRBV21-1; CDR3: CASSKALYLSPTGDPNEKLFF; DNA: TGTGCCAGCAGCAAAGCGCTTTACCTATCCCCGACCGGGGACCCTAATGAAAAACTGTTTTTT
size: -; J: TRBJ2-3; D: TRBD2; V: TRBV30; CDR3: CAWSPRRTSGGTDTQYF; DNA: TGTGCCTGGAGCCCTCGACGGACTAGCGGGGGCACAGATACGCAGTATTTT
size: -; J: TRBJ2-4; D: -; V: TRBV21-1; CDR3: CASNRTRDGGGDIQYF; DNA: TGTGCCAGCAACCGGACCCGTGACGGGGGCGGAGACATTCAGTACTTC
size: -; J: TRBJ2-5; D: -; V: TRBV19; CDR3: CASSPLPGTQETQYF; DNA: TGTGCCAGTAGTCCCTTACCGGGCACACAAGAGACCCAGTACTTC
size: -; J: TRBJ2-3; D: TRBD2; V: TRBV6-1; CDR3: CASSGRGALNTQYF; DNA: TGTGCCAGCAGCGGGAGGGGGGCCCTCAATACGCAGTATTTT
size: -; J: TRBJ2-7; D: -; V: TRBV4-3; CDR3: CASSQDQESSYEQYF; DNA: TGCGCCAGCAGCCAAGATCAGGAGAGCTCCTACGAGCAGTACTTC